These 25 T cell receptor beta chains share one sample of origin, sequenced in a study of shared clonotypes between healthy human individuals. The repertoire was sequenced with immunoSEQ multiplex PCR; TCRdb's copy has only in-frame clones and lacks some. Among 740,000 or so clones listed, 60% to 75% were seen once. Source material: memory CD4+ T cells sorted from blood. As for subset: CD45RA-negative fraction. These receptors were obtained from a woman in her thirties in good health.

Regarding this clone: Other DNA sequences in this sample translate to the same CDR3. The V gene is TRBV30, the J gene TRBJ1-1; weak D call: TRBD1 (6 bases). Germline lookup yields CDR1 GTSNPN and CDR2 SVGIG (reference sequence). CDR3 length: 13 amino acids. The V gene lost 2 bases and the J gene lost 1 base, with 8 bases spanning the gap. The CDR3 protein is CAWSRQENTEAFF. CDR3 sequence (DNA): TGTGCCTGGAGTCGACAGGAGAACACTGAAGCTTTCTTT.

The chain carries TRBV2 and TRBJ2-5, with TRBD1 as a possible D gene (6 bases). CDR1 is SNHLY and CDR2 is FYNNEI in the germline V gene. This CDR3 region has 11 residues. The V end was cut by 6 bases, the J end by 4 bases, with 6 bases between. Here the CDR3 DNA reads TGTGCCAGCAGGGGGGCAGAGACCCAGTACTTC. Its translation: CASRGAETQYF.

This clone occurred many times. The chain is built from TRBV30 and TRBJ1-5, with D perhaps matching TRBD1 (5 bases). CDR3 length equals 16 residues. Trimming removed 1 base from V and 3 bases from J, with 16 bases in between. Germline loops: CDR1 GTSNPN, CDR2 SVGIG (reference sequence). Here the CDR3 reads CAWSARGGATNQPQHF. The CDR3 region has the DNA TGTGCCTGGAGTGCAAGAGGAGGGGCGACCAATCAGCCCCAGCATTTT.

The chain uses TRBV9 and TRBJ2-1; 8 bases match TRBD2. Germline assignment: CDR1 SGDLS and CDR2 YYNGEE. The CDR3 is 15 amino acids. J lost 4 bases, V lost 2 bases, and 5 bases had no gene match. The CDR3 DNA reads TGTGCCAGCAGCGTTACCGGGACTAGTTACAATGAGCAGTTCTTC. Protein: CASSVTGTSYNEQFF.

DNA for the CDR3: TGCAGCGTTGGGACAGGGGGCTTTAAAGAGGTGCAGTACTTC. The encoded protein is CSVGTGGFKEVQYF. The chain combines TRBV29-1 with TRBJ2-7, with TRBD1 identical over 11 bases. The V gene end was trimmed by 4 bases and the J gene end by 9 bases; junction bases not matched to a gene: 11. CDR3 length: 14 amino acids. Germline loops: CDR1 SQVTM, CDR2 ANQGSEA.

The chain joins TRBV7-8 to TRBJ1-1; no clear D gene. CDR1 and CDR2 from the germline V gene are SGHVS and FQNEAQ. Between the trimmed V and J ends, which lost 1 base and 3 bases, there was a span of 6 bases. The CDR3 length is 13 residues. The CDR3 protein is CASSLVADTEAFF. DNA for the CDR3: TGTGCCAGCAGCTTAGTGGCGGACACTGAAGCTTTCTTT.

The chain has TRBV5-6 and TRBJ2-5, with no clear D. Germline CDR1 is SGHDT and CDR2 is YYEEEE. Trimming removed 4 bases at V and 4 bases at J, with 14 bases between. This CDR3 comprises 14 residues. CDR3 sequence reads: CASSPTQLRETQYF. The CDR3 coding sequence is TGTGCCAGCAGCCCAACCCAGCTAAGAGAGACCCAGTACTTC.

This clone was counted between two and nine times. The chain has TRBV27 and TRBJ2-1, with a weak D call TRBD2 (5 bases). Germline V gene data show CDR1 as MNHEY and CDR2 as SMNVEV (reference sequence). The CDR3 covers 13 residues. Trimming stripped 7 bases from V and 13 bases from J, with 20 bases between. CDR3 in amino acids: CASTSRGDETQFF. CDR3 nucleotide sequence: TGTGCCAGCACTAGCCGAGGAGACGAGACTCAGTTCTTC.

In its sample, this clone was seen once. The chain employs TRBV19 and TRBJ1-3; TRBD1 agrees at 8 bases. From germline, CDR1 is LNHDA and CDR2 SQIVND (reference sequence). The CDR3 covers 16 residues. The J segment lost 0 bases and the V segment lost 5 bases, leaving 6 bases of the junction unmatched. DNA of the CDR3: TGTGCCAGTAGTCGAACAGGGGGAAACTCTGGAAACACCATATATTTT. Encoded protein: CASSRTGGNSGNTIYF.

The genes are TRBV7-2 and TRBJ1-1; 7 bases are a match to TRBD1. CDR1 and CDR2 (germline): SGHTA, FQGNSA. The CDR3 length is 14 residues. V was pared by 3 bases and J by 6 bases, with 7 bases of the junction left unmatched. DNA for the CDR3: TGTGCCAGCAGCTTTCAGGGGGGAAGTTCTGAAGCTTTCTTT. Translation: CASSFQGGSSEAFF. The full variable domain, in which reference TRBV7-2 and TRBJ1-1 provide the parts outside the CDR3, is GAGVSQSPSNKVTEKGKDVELRCDPISGHTALYWYRQSLGQGLEFLIYFQGNSAPDKSGLPSDRFSAERTGGSVSTLTIQRTQQEDSAVYLCASSFQGGSSEAFFGQGTRLTVV.

This clone showed up many times. This chain uses TRBV2 with TRBJ2-5; 9 positions agree with TRBD2. The V and J ends lost 5 bases and 6 bases, in that order; junction bases with no gene match: 10. From germline, CDR1 is SNHLY and CDR2 FYNNEI. This CDR3 has 15 amino acids. The CDR3 DNA reads TGTGCCAGCAGTCGGGTTGTAGCGGGAGAACAGACCCAGTACTTC. Its protein is CASSRVVAGEQTQYF.

V gene TRBV28 combines with J gene TRBJ1-5, with 12 bases lining up with TRBD1. V lost 9 bases, J lost 5 bases, and 8 bases stayed unmatched. CDR3 length: 15 amino acids. Germline V gene lookup returns CDR1 MDHEN and CDR2 SYDVKM. The CDR3 sequence: CASYAGTGGDQPQHF. The DNA for the CDR3 is TGTGCCAGTTATGCCGGGACAGGGGGCGATCAGCCCCAGCATTTT.

V is TRBV6-1 and J is TRBJ2-6; 7 nucleotides align to TRBD1. The trim removed 8 bases at V and 0 bases at J, leaving 4 bases unmatched. The germline V gene has CDR1 MNHNS and CDR2 SASEGT. The CDR3 loop spans 15 amino acids. The CDR3 DNA reads TGTGCCAGCGGACAGGACCTCTCTGGGGCCAACGTCCTGACTTTC. Translated, it gives CASGQDLSGANVLTF.

This chain uses TRBV5-1 with TRBJ2-1; no clear D. CDR3 length equals 14 residues. The V and J ends lost 1 base and 4 bases respectively, with 9 bases between them. Germline CDR1 reads SGHRS; CDR2 reads YFSETQ. CDR3 sequence (DNA): TGCGCCAGCAGCTTGCCTACAGCATACAATGAGCAGTTCTTC. Its translation: CASSLPTAYNEQFF.

The rearrangement links TRBV14 to TRBJ2-2, with D tentatively TRBD1 (5 bases). This CDR3 has 15 residues. Trimming took off 1 base at V and 7 bases at J, with 13 bases between the two ends. Germline V gene lookup returns CDR1 SGHDN and CDR2 FVKESK. In DNA form, the CDR3 reads TGTGCCAGCAGCCAAGGTTTCAGGGAAGACGGGGAGCTGTTTTTT. It translates to CASSQGFREDGELFF.

A note on this clone: With only one base between it and a far larger clone, this is likely a read error. Other DNA variants within this sample encode the same CDR3. This chain uses TRBV5-1 with TRBJ2-3; D is ambiguous. Germline values: CDR1 SGHRS, CDR2 YFSETQ. The length of the CDR3 is 12 residues. V was pared by 2 bases and J by 0 bases, with 1 base between. The CDR3 DNA follows: TGCGCCAGCAGCTTTAGCACAGATACGCAGTATTTT. Translation gives CASSFSTDTQYF.

The V and J genes are TRBV5-1 and TRBJ2-7; D remains unclear. V shed 1 base and J shed 2 bases, with 10 bases lying between them. This CDR3 has 14 residues. Germline assignment: CDR1 SGHRS and CDR2 YFSETQ. The CDR3 sequence: CASSLWSYTYEQYF. The CDR3, as DNA: TGCGCCAGCAGCTTGTGGAGCTATACCTACGAGCAGTACTTC.

The V and J genes are TRBV6-9 and TRBJ2-3; 14 nucleotides agree with TRBD2. CDR1 is MNHGY and CDR2 is SVAAGI in the germline V gene. V was clipped by 6 bases and J by 8 bases; unmatched bases: 10. The CDR3 runs 16 residues. The CDR3 reads CASSPGLAGVKGTQYF. The DNA for the CDR3 is TGTGCCAGCAGCCCGGGACTAGCGGGGGTCAAGGGTACGCAGTATTTT.

The chain uses TRBV4-1 and TRBJ1-1; no clear D gene. CDR1 is MGHRA, CDR2 YSYEKL, per germline. The CDR3 runs to 15 residues. Trimming took off 6 bases at V and 1 base at J, with 15 bases between the two ends. Written as DNA, the CDR3 is TGCGCCAGCAGATTAGTAGGCCGCAAGAACACTGAAGCTTTCTTT. Amino acids: CASRLVGRKNTEAFF.

This rearrangement joins TRBV5-4 to TRBJ2-3; 7 bases are shared with TRBD2. The V gene's germline CDR1 is SGHNT and CDR2 YYREEE (reference sequence). With 3 bases clipped from V and 4 bases from J, the junction kept 2 bases outside the gene matches. CDR3 size: 13 residues. CDR3 sequence: CASSWAGADTQYF. The CDR3 DNA reads TGTGCCAGCAGCTGGGCGGGAGCAGATACGCAGTATTTT. Combining the CDR3 with reference TRBV5-4 and TRBJ2-3 gives the whole variable domain ETGVTQSPTHLIKTRGQQVTLRCSSQSGHNTVSWYQQALGQGPQFIFQYYREEENGRGNFPPRFSGLQFPNYSSELNVNALELDDSALYLCASSWAGADTQYFGPGTRLTVL.

In its sample, this clone was seen a few times. V and J are TRBV15 and TRBJ1-1, with D uncertain. This CDR3 contains 14 residues. V lost 1 base, J lost 5 bases, and 11 bases lay in between. Germline CDR1 reads LNHNV; CDR2 reads YYDKDF (reference sequence). The CDR3 spells CATSRGMVGTEAFF. The CDR3 DNA reads TGTGCCACCAGCAGAGGGATGGTTGGAACTGAAGCTTTCTTT.

The chain recombines TRBV6-5 with TRBJ1-3; maybe TRBD1 (5 bases). Germline lookup yields CDR1 MNHEY and CDR2 SVGAGI. Trimming cost V 6 bases and J 7 bases, with 13 bases left between them. There are 13 residues in the CDR3. CDR3 bases: TGTGCCAGCAGCCAAGGGGATTACAACACCATATATTTT. Translated, it gives CASSQGDYNTIYF.

The chain carries TRBV27 and TRBJ2-5; D may be TRBD2 (6 bases). This CDR3 region has 15 residues. In germline, CDR1 is MNHEY, CDR2 SMNVEV (reference sequence). Trimming pared 4 bases from V and 0 bases from J, leaving 12 bases between. CDR3: CASSWRTTYQETQYF. The CDR3 coding sequence is TGTGCCAGCAGTTGGAGGACTACGTACCAAGAGACCCAGTACTTC.

The table lists this clone with many counts. The chain recombines TRBV19 with TRBJ1-2; D is ambiguous. Germline V gene sequence: CDR1 LNHDA, CDR2 SQIVND (reference sequence). This CDR3 is 11 amino acids long. Trimming shortened V by 6 bases and J by 8 bases, and 10 bases separated the two germline ends. This CDR3 reads CASRDQTGYTF. The CDR3 DNA reads TGTGCCAGTAGGGACCAGACCGGCTACACCTTC.

This chain joins TRBV2 and TRBJ1-2; D not resolved. This CDR3 contains 11 residues. Germline values: CDR1 SNHLY, CDR2 FYNNEI. V dropped 6 bases and J dropped 5 bases, with 7 bases sitting between them. CDR3 region: CASRAGYGYTF. The CDR3 coding sequence is TGTGCCAGCAGGGCGGGGTATGGCTACACCTTC. Supplemented by reference TRBV2 and TRBJ1-2, the full variable domain reads EPEVTQTPSHQVTQMGQEVILRCVPISNHLYFYWYRQILGQKVEFLVSFYNNEISEKSEIFDDQFSVERPDGSNFTLKIRSTKLEDSAMYFCASRAGYGYTFGSGTRLTVV.